This T cell receptor beta chain was sequenced during a study of technical replicates of blood from several donors. V lost 2 bases and J 4 bases, leaving 9 bases between the germline ends. CDR1 is MNHEY, CDR2 SMNVEV, per germline (reference sequence). The CDR3 length is 13 residues. Sequencing used immunoSEQ multiplex PCR; TCRdb keeps in-frame clones, though not all of them. The profile covers 65,000 to 85,000 clones, with 96% appearing a single time and less than 0.35% taken by the ten largest. This TCR came from a human donor in good health. The rearrangement uses TRBV27 and TRBJ2-7; D remains ambiguous. The sequenced sample was T cells isolated from PBMCs. The CDR3 here is CASSLSGRYEQYF. The CDR3 DNA follows: TGTGCCAGCAGTTTAAGTGGCCGTTACGAGCAGTACTTC.